The source of this T cell receptor beta chain is a study of regulatory T cells in long-lasting Graves disease. For the study at large: Over 5 years of antithyroid drugs plus positive TSH receptor antibodies defined persistent Graves' disease.

Study-level results: Persistent disease showed a preference for TRBV28, TRBJ1-2 and TRBJ2-5.

This clonotype was counted a few times. Its matching antigen is unknown. With 7 bases clipped from V and 2 bases from J, the junction kept 9 bases outside the gene matches. Germline V gene lookup returns CDR1 MNHNS and CDR2 SASEGT. This CDR3 spans 16 amino acids. Stated time point: persistent/refractory GD, antithyroid drugs over 5 years with positive TRAb. The TCR library used RNA extracted from PBMCs. Library construction for TCR beta used iRepertoire HTBI primers and Arm-PCR of CDR3 regions. TCRdb fed the multiplex PCR reads into MiXCR, producing one record per CDR3 protein. The data hold a few hundred thousand distinct CDR3 sequences, with about a quarter observed a single time.

This chain links TRBV6-1 with TRBJ2-2; 8 bases line up with TRBD1. The clonotype comes from a female donor with Graves disease. Sample: peripheral blood mononuclear cells (PBMCs), taken when the disease was refractory, from a patient treated with antithyroid drugs. CDR3 loop: CASNIIQGANTGELFF. The CDR3 DNA follows: TGTGCCAGCAATATCATCCAGGGGGCAAACACCGGGGAGCTGTTTTTT.